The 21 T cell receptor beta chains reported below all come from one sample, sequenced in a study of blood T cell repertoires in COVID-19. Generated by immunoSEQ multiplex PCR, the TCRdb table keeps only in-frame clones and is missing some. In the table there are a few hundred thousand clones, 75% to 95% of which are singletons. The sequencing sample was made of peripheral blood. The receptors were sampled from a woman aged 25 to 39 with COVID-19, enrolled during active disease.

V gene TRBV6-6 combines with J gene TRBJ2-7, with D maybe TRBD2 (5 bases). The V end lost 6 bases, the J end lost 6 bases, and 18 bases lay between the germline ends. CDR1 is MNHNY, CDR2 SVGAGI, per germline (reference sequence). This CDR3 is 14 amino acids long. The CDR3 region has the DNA TGTGCCAGCAGAGGGAGTCAGCGAGTTATCGAGCAGTACTTC. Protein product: CASRGSQRVIEQYF.

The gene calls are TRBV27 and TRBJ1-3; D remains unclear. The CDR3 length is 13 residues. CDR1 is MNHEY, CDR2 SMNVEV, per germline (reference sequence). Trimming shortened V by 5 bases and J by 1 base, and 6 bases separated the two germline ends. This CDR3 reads CASSVQSGNTIYF. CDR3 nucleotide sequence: TGTGCCAGCAGTGTTCAATCTGGAAACACCATATATTTT.

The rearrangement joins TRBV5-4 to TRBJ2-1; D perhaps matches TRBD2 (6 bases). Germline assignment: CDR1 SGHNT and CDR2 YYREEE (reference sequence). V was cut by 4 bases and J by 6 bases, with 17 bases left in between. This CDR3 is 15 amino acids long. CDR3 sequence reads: CASSVGSIAGNEQFF. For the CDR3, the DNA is TGTGCCAGCAGCGTCGGGAGTATCGCGGGCAATGAGCAGTTCTTC. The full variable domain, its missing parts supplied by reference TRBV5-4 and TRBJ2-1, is ETGVTQSPTHLIKTRGQQVTLRCSSQSGHNTVSWYQQALGQGPQFIFQYYREEENGRGNFPPRFSGLQFPNYSSELNVNALELDDSALYLCASSVGSIAGNEQFFGPGTRLTVL.

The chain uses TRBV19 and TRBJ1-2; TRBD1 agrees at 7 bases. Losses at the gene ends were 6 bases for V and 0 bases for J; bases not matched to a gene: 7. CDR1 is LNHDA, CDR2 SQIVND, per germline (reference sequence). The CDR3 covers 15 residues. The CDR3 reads CASRNPTGTNYGYTF. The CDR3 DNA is TGTGCCAGTAGGAACCCGACAGGGACTAACTATGGCTACACCTTC.

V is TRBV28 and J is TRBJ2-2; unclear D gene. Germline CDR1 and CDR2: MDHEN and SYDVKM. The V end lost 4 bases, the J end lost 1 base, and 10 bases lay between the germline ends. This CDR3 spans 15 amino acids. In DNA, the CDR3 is TGTGCCAGCAGTTCCCCCCTGAGGAACACCGGGGAGCTGTTTTTT. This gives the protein CASSSPLRNTGELFF.

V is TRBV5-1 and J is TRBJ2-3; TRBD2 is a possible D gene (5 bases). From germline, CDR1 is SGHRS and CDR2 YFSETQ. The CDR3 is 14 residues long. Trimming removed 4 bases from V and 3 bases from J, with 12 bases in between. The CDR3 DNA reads TGCGCCAGCAGCGAAACCTGGAGGACAGATACGCAGTATTTT. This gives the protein CASSETWRTDTQYF. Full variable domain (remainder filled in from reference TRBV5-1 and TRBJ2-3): KAGVTQTPRYLIKTRGQQVTLSCSPISGHRSVSWYQQTPGQGLQFLFEYFSETQRNKGNFPGRFSGRQFSNSRSEMNVSTLELGDSALYLCASSETWRTDTQYFGPGTRLTVL.

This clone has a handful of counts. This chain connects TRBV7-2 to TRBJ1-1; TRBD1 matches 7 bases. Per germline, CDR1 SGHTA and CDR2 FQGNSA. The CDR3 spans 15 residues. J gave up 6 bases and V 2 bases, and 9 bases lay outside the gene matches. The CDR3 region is CASSLLIQGGSEAFF. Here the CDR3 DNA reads TGTGCCAGCAGCTTATTGATTCAGGGGGGCTCTGAAGCTTTCTTT.

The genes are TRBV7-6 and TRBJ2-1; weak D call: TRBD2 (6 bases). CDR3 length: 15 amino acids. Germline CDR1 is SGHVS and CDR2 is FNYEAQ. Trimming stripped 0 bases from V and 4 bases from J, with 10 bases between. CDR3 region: CASSLASGAYNEQFF. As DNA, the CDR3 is TGTGCCAGCAGCTTAGCTAGCGGAGCTTACAATGAGCAGTTCTTC. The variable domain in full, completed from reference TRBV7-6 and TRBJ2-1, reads GAGVSQSPRYKVTKRGQDVALRCDPISGHVSLYWYRQALGQGPEFLTYFNYEAQQDKSGLPNDRFSAERPEGSISTLTIQRTEQRDSAMYRCASSLASGAYNEQFFGPGTRLTVL.

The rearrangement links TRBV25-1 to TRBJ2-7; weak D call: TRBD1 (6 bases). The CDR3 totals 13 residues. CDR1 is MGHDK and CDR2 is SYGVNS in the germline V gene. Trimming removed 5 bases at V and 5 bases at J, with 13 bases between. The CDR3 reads CASSSLGAHEQYF. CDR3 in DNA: TGTGCCAGCAGTTCTCTGGGGGCCCACGAGCAGTACTTC.

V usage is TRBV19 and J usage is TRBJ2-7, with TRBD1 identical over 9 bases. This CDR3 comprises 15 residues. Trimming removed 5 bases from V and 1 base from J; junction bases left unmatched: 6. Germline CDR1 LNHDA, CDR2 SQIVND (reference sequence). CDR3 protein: CASSLTGTGSYEQYF. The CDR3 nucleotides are TGTGCCAGTAGTTTAACCGGGACAGGGTCCTACGAGCAGTACTTC.

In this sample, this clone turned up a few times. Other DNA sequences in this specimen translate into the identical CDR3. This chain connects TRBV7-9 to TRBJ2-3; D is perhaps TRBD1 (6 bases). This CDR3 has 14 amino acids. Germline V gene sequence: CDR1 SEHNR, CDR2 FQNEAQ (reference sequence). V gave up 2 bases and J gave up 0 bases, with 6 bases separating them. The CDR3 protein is CASSLTGSTDTQYF. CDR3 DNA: TGTGCCAGCAGCTTAACAGGGAGCACAGATACGCAGTATTTT. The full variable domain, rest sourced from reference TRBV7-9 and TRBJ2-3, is DTGVSQNPRHKITKRGQNVTFRCDPISEHNRLYWYRQTLGQGPEFLTYFQNEAQLEKSRLLSDRFSAERPKGSFSTLEIQRTEQGDSAMYLCASSLTGSTDTQYFGPGTRLTVL.

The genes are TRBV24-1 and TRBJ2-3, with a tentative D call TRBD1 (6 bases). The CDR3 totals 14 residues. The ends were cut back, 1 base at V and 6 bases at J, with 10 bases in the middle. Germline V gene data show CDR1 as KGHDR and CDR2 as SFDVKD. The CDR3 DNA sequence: TGTGCCACCAGTGATTTCAGGGGCAGGGATACGCAGTATTTT. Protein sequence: CATSDFRGRDTQYF.

The CDR3: CASSQGPNEQFF. The CDR3 DNA follows: TGTGCCAGCAGCCAAGGGCCCAATGAGCAGTTCTTC. This chain uses TRBV3-1 (or the pseudogene TRBV3-2) with TRBJ2-1, with D unresolved. The CDR3 has 12 residues. The V end lost 1 base, the J end lost 6 bases, and 4 bases lay between the germline ends. The germline V gene encodes CDR1 LGHDT and CDR2 YNNKEL (reference sequence).

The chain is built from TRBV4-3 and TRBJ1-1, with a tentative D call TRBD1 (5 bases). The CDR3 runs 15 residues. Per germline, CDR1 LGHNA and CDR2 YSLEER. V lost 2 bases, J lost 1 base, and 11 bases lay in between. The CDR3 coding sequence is TGCGCCAGCAGCCAATCGGCCCAGGGGAACACTGAAGCTTTCTTT. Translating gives CASSQSAQGNTEAFF.

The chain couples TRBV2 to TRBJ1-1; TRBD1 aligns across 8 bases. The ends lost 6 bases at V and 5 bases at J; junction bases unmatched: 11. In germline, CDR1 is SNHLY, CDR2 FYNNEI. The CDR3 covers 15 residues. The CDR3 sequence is CASSSPRQGRTEAFF. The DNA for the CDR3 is TGTGCCAGCAGCTCGCCTAGACAGGGGAGGACTGAAGCTTTCTTT.

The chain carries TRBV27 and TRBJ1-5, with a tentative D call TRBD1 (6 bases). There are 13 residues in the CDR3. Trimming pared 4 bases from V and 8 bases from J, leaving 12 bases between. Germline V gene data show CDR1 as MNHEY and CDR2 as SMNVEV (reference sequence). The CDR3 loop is CASSWGHKEPQHF. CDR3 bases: TGTGCCAGCAGTTGGGGGCACAAGGAGCCCCAGCATTTT.

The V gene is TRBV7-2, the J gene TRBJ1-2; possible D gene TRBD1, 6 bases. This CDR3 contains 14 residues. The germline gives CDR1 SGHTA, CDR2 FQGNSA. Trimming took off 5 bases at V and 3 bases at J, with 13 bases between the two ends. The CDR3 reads CASSPRGGDYGYTF. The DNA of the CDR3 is TGTGCCAGCAGCCCGAGAGGGGGTGACTATGGCTACACCTTC. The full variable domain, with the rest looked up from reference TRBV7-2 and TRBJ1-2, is GAGVSQSPSNKVTEKGKDVELRCDPISGHTALYWYRQSLGQGLEFLIYFQGNSAPDKSGLPSDRFSAERTGGSVSTLTIQRTQQEDSAVYLCASSPRGGDYGYTFGSGTRLTVV.

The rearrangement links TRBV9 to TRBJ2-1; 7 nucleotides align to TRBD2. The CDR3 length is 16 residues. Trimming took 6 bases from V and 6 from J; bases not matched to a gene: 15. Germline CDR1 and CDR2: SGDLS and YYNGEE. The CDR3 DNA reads TGTGCCAGCACCCCAATCGGGGCGGGCGGGAGCAATGAGCAGTTCTTC. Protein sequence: CASTPIGAGGSNEQFF.

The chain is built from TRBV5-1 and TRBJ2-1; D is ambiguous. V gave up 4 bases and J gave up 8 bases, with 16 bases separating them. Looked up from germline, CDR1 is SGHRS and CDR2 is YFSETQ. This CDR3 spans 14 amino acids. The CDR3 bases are TGCGCCAGCAGCACGCCGGAGAGCGATTATGAGCAGTTCTTC. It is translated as CASSTPESDYEQFF.

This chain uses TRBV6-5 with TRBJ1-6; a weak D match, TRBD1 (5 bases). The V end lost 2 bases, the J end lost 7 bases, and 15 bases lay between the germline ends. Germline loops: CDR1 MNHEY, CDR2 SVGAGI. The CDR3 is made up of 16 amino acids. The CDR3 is CASSYDPAGSNSPLHF. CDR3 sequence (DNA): TGTGCCAGCAGTTACGACCCGGCAGGGTCGAATTCACCCCTCCACTTT.

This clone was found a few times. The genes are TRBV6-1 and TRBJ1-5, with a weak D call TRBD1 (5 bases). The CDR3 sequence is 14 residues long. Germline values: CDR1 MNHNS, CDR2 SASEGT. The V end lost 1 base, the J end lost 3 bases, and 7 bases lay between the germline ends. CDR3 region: CASSEGQNNQPQHF. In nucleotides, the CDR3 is TGTGCCAGCAGTGAAGGACAGAACAATCAGCCCCAGCATTTT.